Each of the 27 T cell receptor beta chains below was sequenced from the same sample in a study of beta chain features in type 1 diabetes. Expressed TCRB transcripts were sequenced because the entire RNA isolate underwent reverse transcription. The data were produced by immunoSEQ multiplex PCR, yet TCRdb's version contains in-frame clones alone and is incomplete. There are fewer than 900,000 clones in the sample; roughly 15% occur only once, and 0.023% lies in the top ten. The sample comprised naive CD4+ T cells from blood. The receptors here all came from a woman aged 18 to 35 in good health.

V is TRBV11-2 and J is TRBJ2-1; 13 bases agree with TRBD2. After removal of 5 bases from V and 0 bases from J, the junction contained 10 bases not matched to a gene. The CDR3 has 19 amino acids. Germline-derived CDR1 and CDR2 are SGHAT and FQNNGV. As DNA, the CDR3 is TGTGCCAGCAGCGCCCGGACTAGCGGGAGTCCAAACTCCTACAATGAGCAGTTCTTC. Translating gives CASSARTSGSPNSYNEQFF.

This clone was seen a handful of times. This chain joins TRBV27 and TRBJ2-3; D is unclear. This CDR3 has 14 amino acids. Germline values: CDR1 MNHEY, CDR2 SMNVEV (reference sequence). With 2 bases removed from V and 5 bases from J, the gap between germline ends came to 11 bases. As DNA, the CDR3 is TGTGCCAGCAGTTTAGGCGGTAGCCGAGATACGCAGTATTTT. This translates into CASSLGGSRDTQYF.

The chain carries TRBV28 and TRBJ1-1, with TRBD1 matching over 11 bases. This CDR3 has 15 residues. Germline CDR1 and CDR2: MDHEN and SYDVKM. The trim removed 5 bases at V and 6 bases at J, leaving 8 bases unmatched. CDR3 amino acids: CASSPGGDRGSEAFF. The CDR3 DNA follows: TGTGCCAGCAGTCCAGGTGGGGACAGGGGGTCTGAAGCTTTCTTT.

The chain employs TRBV28 and TRBJ2-3; D might be TRBD2 (6 bases). This CDR3 region has 12 residues. Looked up from germline, CDR1 is MDHEN and CDR2 is SYDVKM. The V and J ends lost 10 bases and 6 bases respectively, with 14 bases between them. Written as DNA, the CDR3 is TGTGCCACGGGCGGGGTCGCGGATACGCAGTATTTT. It encodes CATGGVADTQYF.

CDR3 nucleotide sequence: TGTGCCAGCAGCCAAGGGATACCGGGACTAGCTAAGGATGAGCAGTTCTTC. It translates to CASSQGIPGLAKDEQFF. V usage is TRBV4-2 and J usage is TRBJ2-1; 9 positions match TRBD2. From germline, CDR1 is LGHNA and CDR2 YNFKEQ. The CDR3 is 17 amino acids. J gave up 8 bases and V 1 base, and 12 bases lay outside the gene matches.

This clone showed up just a few times. V gene TRBV19 combines with J gene TRBJ2-7; TRBD1 might be the D (6 bases). Trimming left V 3 bases short and J 3 bases short, with 18 bases between. The CDR3 is 16 amino acids. Germline CDR1 LNHDA, CDR2 SQIVND (reference sequence). This CDR3 is CASSIAGARVDYEQYF. Here the CDR3 DNA reads TGTGCCAGTAGTATCGCAGGGGCCCGGGTGGACTACGAGCAGTACTTC.

The chain employs TRBV7-9 and TRBJ2-3; tentatively, D is TRBD2 (5 bases). V shed 1 base and J shed 2 bases, with 13 bases lying between them. The CDR3 is 16 amino acids. Germline-derived CDR1 and CDR2 are SEHNR and FQNEAQ (reference sequence). The DNA for the CDR3 is TGTGCCAGCAGCTTAGGCTCGGGAAGAAACACAGATACGCAGTATTTT. Its protein product is CASSLGSGRNTDTQYF.

The CDR3: CASSWLAGGANEQFF. Written as DNA, the CDR3 is TGCGCCAGCAGCTGGTTAGCGGGAGGGGCCAATGAGCAGTTCTTC. The chain carries TRBV5-1 and TRBJ2-1, with 11 bases that match TRBD2. The CDR3 loop spans 15 amino acids. Germline V gene data show CDR1 as SGHRS and CDR2 as YFSETQ. J gave up 6 bases and V 3 bases, and 5 bases lay outside the gene matches.

This sequence joins TRBV18 and TRBJ2-5; 7 positions match TRBD1. Germline V gives CDR1 KGHSH, CDR2 LQKENI. Trimming took 4 bases from V and 1 from J; bases not matched to a gene: 6. The CDR3 covers 15 residues. The CDR3 DNA follows: TGTGCCAGCTCACGCAACAGGGGAACCCAAGAGACCCAGTACTTC. Residues: CASSRNRGTQETQYF.

V and J are TRBV5-1 and TRBJ2-1; no definite D call. V was shortened by 3 bases and J by 4 bases, with 5 bases between the two germline ends. CDR3 length: 12 residues. Germline lookup yields CDR1 SGHRS and CDR2 YFSETQ. Here the CDR3 DNA reads TGCGCCAGCAGCTCTCAGTACAATGAGCAGTTCTTC. It specifies CASSSQYNEQFF.

This clone was recorded a few times. The gene calls are TRBV19 and TRBJ2-3, with D perhaps being TRBD1 or TRBD2 (5 bases each). Germline assignment: CDR1 LNHDA and CDR2 SQIVND (reference sequence). The length of the CDR3 is 15 residues. Trimming cost V 5 bases and J 1 base, with 13 bases left between them. CDR3 protein: CASSVPGPRTDTQYF. The CDR3 DNA follows: TGTGCCAGTAGTGTTCCGGGACCCCGCACAGATACGCAGTATTTT.

This clone was seen more than once but under ten times. Other DNA variants within this sample encode the same CDR3. The chain carries TRBV5-4 and TRBJ1-1, with D tentatively TRBD1 (6 bases). The CDR3 runs to 12 residues. Per the germline V gene, CDR1 is SGHNT and CDR2 is YYREEE (reference sequence). V dropped 4 bases and J dropped 6 bases, with 10 bases sitting between them. CDR3 in DNA: TGTGCCAGCAGCGGTCGACAGGCTGAAGCTTTCTTT. It translates to CASSGRQAEAFF.

The chain joins TRBV6-5 to TRBJ1-2; 9 positions match TRBD1. V lost 6 bases to trimming and J lost 4 bases; unmatched junction nucleotides: 6. Germline V gives CDR1 MNHEY, CDR2 SVGAGI. This CDR3 spans 14 amino acids. CDR3: CASRTGQGTYGYTF. CDR3 coding DNA: TGTGCCAGCAGGACCGGACAGGGGACCTATGGCTACACCTTC.

The chain has TRBV5-4 and TRBJ2-7; TRBD2 is a possible D gene (6 bases). V lost 7 bases and J lost 3, with 17 bases in between. From germline, CDR1 is SGHNT and CDR2 YYREEE (reference sequence). This CDR3 has 14 amino acids. The chain's CDR3 is CASSSGRFNYEQYF. The CDR3 DNA sequence: TGTGCCAGCTCTTCAGGGAGGTTTAACTACGAGCAGTACTTC.

This rearrangement joins TRBV28 to TRBJ2-7, with D maybe TRBD2 (6 bases). Germline CDR1 and CDR2: MDHEN and SYDVKM. The CDR3 is made up of 14 amino acids. V shed 8 bases and J shed 1 base, with 15 bases lying between them. The CDR3 loop is CASVGGGTSYEQYF. In DNA, the CDR3 is TGTGCCAGCGTCGGTGGCGGGACTTCCTACGAGCAGTACTTC.

The rearrangement joins TRBV4-3 to TRBJ1-5, with unresolved D. Per the germline V gene, CDR1 is LGHNA and CDR2 is YSLEER. The CDR3 is made up of 15 amino acids. The V and J ends lost 1 base and 3 bases respectively, with 10 bases between them. The CDR3 DNA reads as TGCGCCAGCAGCCAAGGGGTAGGAAACAATCAGCCCCAGCATTTT. Amino acids: CASSQGVGNNQPQHF.

The chain has TRBV7-2 and TRBJ2-5; possible D gene TRBD2, 6 bases. The CDR3 runs 14 residues. Per germline, CDR1 SGHTA and CDR2 FQGNSA. Trimming stripped 5 bases from V and 3 bases from J, with 13 bases between. The CDR3 coding sequence is TGTGCCAGCAGCCCTGGGGTAGCGGAAGAGACCCAGTACTTC. Its protein product is CASSPGVAEETQYF. The full variable domain, rest sourced from reference TRBV7-2 and TRBJ2-5, is GAGVSQSPSNKVTEKGKDVELRCDPISGHTALYWYRQSLGQGLEFLIYFQGNSAPDKSGLPSDRFSAERTGGSVSTLTIQRTQQEDSAVYLCASSPGVAEETQYFGPGTRLLVL.

This clone appeared once. The same CDR3 also results from other DNA sequences found in this sample. V is TRBV9 and J is TRBJ2-7; D tentatively fits TRBD1 or TRBD2 (5 bases each). V dropped 3 bases and J dropped 2 bases, with 15 bases sitting between them. CDR1 and CDR2 (germline): SGDLS, YYNGEE. CDR3 length: 15 amino acids. CDR3 loop: CASSADPGPTYEQYF. In nucleotides, the CDR3 is TGTGCCAGCAGCGCTGATCCGGGGCCCACCTACGAGCAGTACTTC.

This clone turned up a few times. This sequence joins TRBV5-1 and TRBJ2-5; D is unresolved. Germline V lookup: CDR1 SGHRS, CDR2 YFSETQ. The CDR3 has 14 residues. Trimming removed 4 bases at V and 5 bases at J, with 15 bases between. The CDR3 DNA reads as TGCGCCAGCAGCCCCGGGCAAACGGTGGAGACCCAGTACTTC. This translates into CASSPGQTVETQYF.

A few counts support this clone. The chain recombines TRBV28 with TRBJ2-6, with D maybe TRBD2 (6 bases). Germline V gene sequence: CDR1 MDHEN, CDR2 SYDVKM. CDR3 length: 18 amino acids. V lost 2 bases to trimming and J lost 0 bases, with 14 bases between them. CDR3 sequence: CASSLGGVLDSGANVLTF. The CDR3 bases are TGTGCCAGCAGTTTAGGAGGGGTCTTGGACTCTGGGGCCAACGTCCTGACTTTC.

This clone was observed a few times. The chain couples TRBV18 to TRBJ1-1, with D maybe TRBD1 (6 bases). The germline gives CDR1 KGHSH, CDR2 LQKENI. V lost 3 bases, J lost 1 base, and 12 bases lay in between. The CDR3 has 15 residues. For the CDR3, the DNA is TGTGCCAGCTCACCCCCAGGGGTTAGGAACACTGAAGCTTTCTTT. It yields the protein CASSPPGVRNTEAFF. Full variable domain (remainder filled in from reference TRBV18 and TRBJ1-1): NAGVMQNPRHLVRRRGQEARLRCSPMKGHSHVYWYRQLPEEGLKFMVYLQKENIIDESGMPKERFSAEFPKEGPSILRIQQVVRGDSAAYFCASSPPGVRNTEAFFGQGTRLTVV.

This clone was detected a few times. This sequence joins TRBV18 and TRBJ1-2; TRBD1 is a possible D gene (6 bases). CDR1 and CDR2 (germline): KGHSH, LQKENI. The V and J ends lost 6 bases and 3 bases respectively, with 14 bases between them. The CDR3 covers 14 residues. The CDR3 nucleotides read TGTGCCAGCTCGCCCAACAGGGTCGACTATGGCTACACCTTC. This encodes CASSPNRVDYGYTF. The whole variable domain, filled in from reference TRBV18 and TRBJ1-2, reads NAGVMQNPRHLVRRRGQEARLRCSPMKGHSHVYWYRQLPEEGLKFMVYLQKENIIDESGMPKERFSAEFPKEGPSILRIQQVVRGDSAAYFCASSPNRVDYGYTFGSGTRLTVV.

The chain carries TRBV11-2 and TRBJ2-1, with TRBD1 matching 7 bases. Germline V gene sequence: CDR1 SGHAT, CDR2 FQNNGV. The CDR3 has 16 residues. The J segment lost 3 bases and the V segment lost 1 base, leaving 6 bases of the junction unmatched. The CDR3 DNA is TGTGCCAGCAGCTTAGTGGGACAGCGGAGCTACAATGAGCAGTTCTTC. This translates into CASSLVGQRSYNEQFF.

The chain recombines TRBV25-1 with TRBJ2-2; 7 nucleotides line up with TRBD2. V shed 9 bases and J 5 bases; nucleotides not matched to a gene: 12. Germline V gene data show CDR1 as MGHDK and CDR2 as SYGVNS. The CDR3 is 15 residues long. CDR3 nucleotide sequence: TGTGCCAGTGGCGTCAGGGAGGGTTCTACCGGGGAGCTGTTTTTT. It encodes CASGVREGSTGELFF.

This clone turned up a few times. In DNA form, the CDR3 reads TGTGCCAGCAGCCCTACTGGGACAGGGGCGGTCGAGCAGTACTTC. Its translation is CASSPTGTGAVEQYF. The chain recombines TRBV7-2 with TRBJ2-7, with TRBD1 matching over 10 bases. CDR1 is SGHTA and CDR2 is FQGNSA in the germline V gene. The CDR3 is 15 amino acids. V lost 5 bases and J lost 6; bases outside the gene matches: 10.

The genes are TRBV10-3 and TRBJ2-7; 9 bases align to TRBD1. CDR3 size: 14 residues. V lost 6 bases and J lost 7; bases outside the gene matches: 10. Germline assignment: CDR1 ENHRY and CDR2 SYGVKD. CDR3 sequence: CAISLGQGAEEQYF. The DNA for the CDR3 is TGTGCCATCAGCCTGGGACAGGGAGCTGAGGAGCAGTACTTC.

This clone was counted between two and nine times. V usage is TRBV11-2 and J usage is TRBJ1-1; D is possibly TRBD1 (6 bases). V was trimmed by 2 bases and J by 10 bases, leaving 14 bases between them. Germline CDR1 is SGHAT and CDR2 is FQNNGV. The CDR3 runs 13 residues. CDR3 loop: CASSLTTGFGAFF. The DNA for the CDR3 is TGTGCCAGCAGCTTAACTACAGGGTTCGGAGCTTTCTTT. Combining the CDR3 with reference TRBV11-2 and TRBJ1-1 gives the whole variable domain EAGVAQSPRYKIIEKRQSVAFWCNPISGHATLYWYQQILGQGPKLLIQFQNNGVVDDSQLPKDRFSAERLKGVDSTLKIQPAKLEDSAVYLCASSLTTGFGAFFGQGTRLTVV.